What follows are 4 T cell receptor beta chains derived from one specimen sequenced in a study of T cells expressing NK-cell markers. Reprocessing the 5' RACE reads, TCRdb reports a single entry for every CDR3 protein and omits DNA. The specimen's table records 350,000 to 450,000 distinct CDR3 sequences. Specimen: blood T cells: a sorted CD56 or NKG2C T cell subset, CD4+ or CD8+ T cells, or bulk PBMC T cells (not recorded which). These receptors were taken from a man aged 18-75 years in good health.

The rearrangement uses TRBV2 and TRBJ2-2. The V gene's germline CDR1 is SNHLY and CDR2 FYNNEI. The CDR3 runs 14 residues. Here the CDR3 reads CASSEILKAGELFF.

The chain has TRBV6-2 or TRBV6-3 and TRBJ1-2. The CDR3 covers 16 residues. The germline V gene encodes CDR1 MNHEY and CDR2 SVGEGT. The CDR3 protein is CASSSKRWLAGYGYTF.

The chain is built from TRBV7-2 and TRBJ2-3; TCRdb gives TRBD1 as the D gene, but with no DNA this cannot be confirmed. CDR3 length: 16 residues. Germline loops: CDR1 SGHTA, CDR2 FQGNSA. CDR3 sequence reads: CASSLEWTGATDTQYF.

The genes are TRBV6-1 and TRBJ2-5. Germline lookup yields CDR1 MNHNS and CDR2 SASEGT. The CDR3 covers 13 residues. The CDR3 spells CASRDYSQETQYF.